This TCR beta chain derives from a study of lymphopenia after photon versus proton radiotherapy. Findings and limits, study-wide: Better survival with proton therapy was suggested as possible, not demonstrated. Larger post-nadir TCR diversity loss correlated inversely with survival in deceased patients. Under photons, naive T cells and diversity fell while effector/memory populations rose. After lymphocyte nadir, photon-treated repertoires showed oligoclonal expansion, especially CD8+ Temra.

CDR1 is GTSNPN, CDR2 SVGIG, per germline (reference sequence). CDR3 length equals 13 residues. The trim removed 4 bases at V and 0 bases at J, leaving 2 bases unmatched. This clone was seen only once. Its antigen remains unknown. Only in-frame clones appear in the TCRdb table, and some are missing; sequencing was by immunoSEQ multiplex PCR. Among 53,000 or so clones listed, around 82% were seen once. This TCR came from a man in his fifties or sixties with gastric cancer. The chain uses TRBV30 and TRBJ1-1, with 7 bases matching TRBD1. Source: peripheral blood, taken from a patient treated with photon-based radiotherapy. The CDR3 here is CAWKGQLNTEAFF. The CDR3 nucleotides read TGTGCCTGGAAGGGACAGTTGAACACTGAAGCTTTCTTT.